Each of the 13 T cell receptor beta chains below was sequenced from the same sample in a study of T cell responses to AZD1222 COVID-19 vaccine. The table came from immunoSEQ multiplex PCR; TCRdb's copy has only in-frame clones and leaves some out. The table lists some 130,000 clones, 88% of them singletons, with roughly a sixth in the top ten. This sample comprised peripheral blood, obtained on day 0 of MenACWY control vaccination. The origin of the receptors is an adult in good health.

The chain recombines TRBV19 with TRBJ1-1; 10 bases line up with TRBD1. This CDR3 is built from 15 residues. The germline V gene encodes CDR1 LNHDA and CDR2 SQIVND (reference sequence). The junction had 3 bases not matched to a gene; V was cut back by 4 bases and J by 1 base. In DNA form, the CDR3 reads TGTGCCAGTAGTAGACAGGGGGCTGGGAACACTGAAGCTTTCTTT. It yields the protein CASSRQGAGNTEAFF.

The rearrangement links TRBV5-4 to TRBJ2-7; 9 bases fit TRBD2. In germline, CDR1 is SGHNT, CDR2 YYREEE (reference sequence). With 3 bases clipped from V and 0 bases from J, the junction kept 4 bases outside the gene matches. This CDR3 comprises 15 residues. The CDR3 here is CASSYLAGSSYEQYF. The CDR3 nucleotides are TGTGCCAGCAGCTATCTAGCGGGATCCTCCTACGAGCAGTACTTC.

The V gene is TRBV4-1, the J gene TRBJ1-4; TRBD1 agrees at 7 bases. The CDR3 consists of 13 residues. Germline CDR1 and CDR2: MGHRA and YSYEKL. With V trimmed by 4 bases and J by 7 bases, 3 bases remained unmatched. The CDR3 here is CASSPPGGEKLFF. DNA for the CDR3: TGCGCCAGCAGCCCTCCAGGGGGTGAAAAACTGTTTTTT.

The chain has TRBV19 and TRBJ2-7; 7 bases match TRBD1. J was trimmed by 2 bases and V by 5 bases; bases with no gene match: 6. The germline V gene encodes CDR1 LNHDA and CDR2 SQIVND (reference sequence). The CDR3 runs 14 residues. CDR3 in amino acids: CASSFTTGTYEQYF. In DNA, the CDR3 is TGTGCCAGTAGTTTCACGACAGGGACCTACGAGCAGTACTTC.

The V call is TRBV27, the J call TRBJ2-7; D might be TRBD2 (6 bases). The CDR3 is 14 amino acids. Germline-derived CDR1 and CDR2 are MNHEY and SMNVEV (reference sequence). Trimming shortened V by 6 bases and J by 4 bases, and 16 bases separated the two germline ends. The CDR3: CASSRAGSSYEQYF. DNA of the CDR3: TGTGCCAGCAGCCGTGCCGGGAGTAGTTACGAGCAGTACTTC.

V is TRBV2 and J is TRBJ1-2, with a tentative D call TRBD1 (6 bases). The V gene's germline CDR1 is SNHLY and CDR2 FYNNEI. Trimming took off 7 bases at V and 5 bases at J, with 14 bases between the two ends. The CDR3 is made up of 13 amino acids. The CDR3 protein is CASNLQGTYGYTF. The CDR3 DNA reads TGTGCCAGCAATTTACAGGGAACTTATGGCTACACCTTC.

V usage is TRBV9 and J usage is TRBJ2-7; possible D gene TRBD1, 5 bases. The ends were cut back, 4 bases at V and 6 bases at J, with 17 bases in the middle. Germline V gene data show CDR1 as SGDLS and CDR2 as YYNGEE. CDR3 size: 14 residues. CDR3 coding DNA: TGTGCCAGCAGCCCTGGGGCCGCCCTACTCGAGCAGTACTTC. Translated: CASSPGAALLEQYF. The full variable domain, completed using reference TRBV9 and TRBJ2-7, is DSGVTQTPKHLITATGQRVTLRCSPRSGDLSVYWYQQSLDQGLQFLIQYYNGEERAKGNILERFSAQQFPDLHSELNLSSLELGDSALYFCASSPGAALLEQYFGPGTRLTVT.

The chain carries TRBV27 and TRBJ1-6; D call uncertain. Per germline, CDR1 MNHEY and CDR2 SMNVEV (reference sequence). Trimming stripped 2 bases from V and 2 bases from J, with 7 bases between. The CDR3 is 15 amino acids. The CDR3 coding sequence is TGTGCCAGCAGTTTAAGTGGGACCTATAATTCACCCCTCCACTTT. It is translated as CASSLSGTYNSPLHF.

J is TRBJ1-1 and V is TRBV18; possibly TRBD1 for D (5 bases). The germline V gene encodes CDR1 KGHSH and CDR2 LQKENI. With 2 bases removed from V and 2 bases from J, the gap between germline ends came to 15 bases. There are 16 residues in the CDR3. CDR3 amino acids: CASSPRAGRGNTEAFF. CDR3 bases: TGTGCCAGCTCACCAAGGGCAGGGCGGGGAAACACTGAAGCTTTCTTT.

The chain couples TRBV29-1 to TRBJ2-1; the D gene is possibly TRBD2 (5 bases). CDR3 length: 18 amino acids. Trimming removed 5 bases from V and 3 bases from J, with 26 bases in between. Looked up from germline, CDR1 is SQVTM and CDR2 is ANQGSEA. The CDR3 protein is CSVKPSRRIGISYNEQFF. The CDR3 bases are TGCAGCGTTAAACCATCCCGTCGGATCGGGATTAGCTACAATGAGCAGTTCTTC.

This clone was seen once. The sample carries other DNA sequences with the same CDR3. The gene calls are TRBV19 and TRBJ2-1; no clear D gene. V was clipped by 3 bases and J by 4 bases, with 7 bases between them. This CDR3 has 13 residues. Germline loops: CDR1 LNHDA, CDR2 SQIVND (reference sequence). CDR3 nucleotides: TGTGCCAGTAGTATCAAGCGTTACAATGAGCAGTTCTTC. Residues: CASSIKRYNEQFF. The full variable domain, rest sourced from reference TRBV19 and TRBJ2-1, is DGGITQSPKYLFRKEGQNVTLSCEQNLNHDAMYWYRQDPGQGLRLIYYSQIVNDFQKGDIAEGYSVSREKKESFPLTVTSAQKNPTAFYLCASSIKRYNEQFFGPGTRLTVL.

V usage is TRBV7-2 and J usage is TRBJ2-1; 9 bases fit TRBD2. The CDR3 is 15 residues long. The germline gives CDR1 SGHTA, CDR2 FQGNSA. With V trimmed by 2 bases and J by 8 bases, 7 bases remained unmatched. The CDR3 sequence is CASSLPAGGYYEQFF. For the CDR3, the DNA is TGTGCCAGCAGCTTACCAGCGGGAGGATATTATGAGCAGTTCTTC. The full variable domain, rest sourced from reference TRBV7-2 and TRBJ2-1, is GAGVSQSPSNKVTEKGKDVELRCDPISGHTALYWYRQSLGQGLEFLIYFQGNSAPDKSGLPSDRFSAERTGGSVSTLTIQRTQQEDSAVYLCASSLPAGGYYEQFFGPGTRLTVL.

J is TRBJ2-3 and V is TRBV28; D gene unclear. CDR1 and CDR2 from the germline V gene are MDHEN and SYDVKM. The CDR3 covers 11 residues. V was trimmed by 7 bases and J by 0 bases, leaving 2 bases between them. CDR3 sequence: CASISTDTQYF. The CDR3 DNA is TGTGCCAGCATAAGCACAGATACGCAGTATTTT.